This is a list of T cell receptor beta chains from one sample in a study of cytomegalovirus exposure and HLA in healthy donors. TCRdb's copy holds only in-frame clones and misses some; the assay was immunoSEQ multiplex PCR. The profile shows some 200,000 clones, less than 85% of them singletons. Source material: PBMCs. The receptors stem from a man younger than 30 in good health and CMV-seronegative. The CDR3 runs from the conserved cysteine through the conserved F or W. Fields, in order: V gene, clone size, D gene, J gene, CDR3 protein, CDR3 DNA. D genes are given only for firm matches. Clone sizes are given selectively: once, few, many, or a class where the clone is expanded.

TRBV27	-	TRBD2	TRBJ2-1	CASSLLSGSAANEQFF	TGTGCCAGCAGCTTACTAAGCGGGAGTGCGGCCAATGAGCAGTTCTTC
TRBV20-1	-	-	TRBJ2-3	CSARGQTGQYF	TGCAGTGCTAGAGGACAGACTGGGCAGTATTTT
TRBV6-1	-	-	TRBJ2-7	CASSQDSYEQYF	TGTGCCAGCAGCCAAGACAGCTACGAGCAGTACTTC
TRBV30	-	-	TRBJ2-1	CAWSADNEQFF	TGTGCCTGGAGTGCGGACAATGAGCAGTTCTTC
TRBV27	-	-	TRBJ2-3	CASRRGDTQYF	TGTGCCAGCAGACGGGGAGATACGCAGTATTTT
TRBV7-9	few	TRBD2	TRBJ2-7	CASSPGTSGTYEQYF	TGTGCCAGCAGCCCCGGGACTAGCGGGACGTACGAGCAGTACTTC
TRBV30	-	TRBD2	TRBJ2-7	CAWRPRLAGDYEQYF	TGTGCCTGGAGGCCGAGACTAGCGGGAGACTACGAGCAGTACTTC
TRBV11-1	-	-	TRBJ2-3	CASSLERSPADTQYF	TGTGCCAGCAGCTTAGAAAGATCACCGGCAGATACGCAGTATTTT
TRBV2	-	TRBD1	TRBJ1-2	CASSVSGTGGSGYTF	TGTGCCAGCAGTGTATCCGGGACAGGGGGATCGGGCTACACCTTC
TRBV5-1	-	TRBD1	TRBJ1-3	CASSLTGEFGNTIYF	TGCGCCAGCAGCTTAACAGGGGAGTTTGGAAACACCATATATTTT
TRBV27	-	TRBD1	TRBJ2-7	CASSSPGTGVEQYF	TGTGCCAGCAGTTCTCCCGGGACAGGGGTCGAGCAGTACTTC
TRBV25-1	-	TRBD1	TRBJ1-3	CASQNDRGGNTIYF	TGTGCCAGCCAAAACGACAGGGGGGGAAACACCATATATTTT
TRBV19	-	TRBD1	TRBJ1-5	CASRGTDYPPQHF	TGTGCCAGTAGGGGGACAGATTATCCGCCCCAGCATTTT
TRBV5-1	-	-	TRBJ2-7	CASSLGGGFYEQYF	TGCGCCAGCAGCTTGGGTGGCGGTTTCTACGAGCAGTACTTC
TRBV19	-	-	TRBJ2-1	CASSMSGSSDEQFF	TGTGCCAGTAGTATGAGTGGGAGTTCGGATGAGCAGTTCTTC
TRBV19	-	-	TRBJ1-1	CATRDGGTEAFF	TGTGCCACGCGAGATGGAGGAACTGAAGCTTTCTTT
TRBV9	-	TRBD2	TRBJ2-1	CASSVVPAGTSGYNEQFF	TGTGCCAGCAGCGTAGTACCCGCCGGGACTAGCGGCTACAATGAGCAGTTCTTC
TRBV9	-	-	TRBJ2-1	CASSVTGGGSYNEQFF	TGTGCCAGCAGCGTAACAGGTGGAGGGTCCTACAATGAGCAGTTCTTC
TRBV6-5	-	TRBD2	TRBJ2-1	CASSRVAGLYNEQFF	TGTGCCAGCAGCCGGGTAGCGGGACTCTACAATGAGCAGTTCTTC
TRBV28	-	TRBD1	TRBJ1-3	CASSFGTGDTGNTIYF	TGTGCCAGCAGTTTCGGGACAGGGGATACCGGAAACACCATATATTTT
TRBV5-4	-	-	TRBJ2-3	CASSPGGSRTDTQYF	TGTGCCAGCAGTCCGGGTGGGAGCAGAACAGATACGCAGTATTTT
TRBV18	few	-	TRBJ1-5	CASSPHSNQPQHF	TGTGCCAGCTCACCACACAGTAATCAGCCCCAGCATTTT
TRBV12-5	-	-	TRBJ2-2	CASGLVTTGELFF	TGTGCTAGTGGTTTGGTCACAACCGGGGAGCTGTTTTTT
TRBV6-1	-	-	TRBJ2-5	CASSEALQRETQYF	TGTGCCAGCAGTGAAGCGCTTCAGCGAGAGACCCAGTACTTC
TRBV4-1	once	TRBD2	TRBJ2-3	CASSQGLAGVSGTQYF	TGCGCCAGCAGCCAGGGGCTAGCGGGAGTTAGTGGTACGCAGTATTTT
TRBV6-1	few	TRBD1	TRBJ1-2	CASRPDRGRNYGYTF	TGTGCCAGCAGACCTGACAGGGGGCGTAACTATGGCTACACCTTC
TRBV18	-	TRBD1	TRBJ2-5	CASSPPGQGKWTQYF	TGTGCCAGCTCACCGCCGGGACAGGGGAAATGGACCCAGTACTTC
TRBV27	-	-	TRBJ2-3	CARIAPGPTDTQYF	TGTGCCAGAATAGCTCCAGGGCCCACAGATACGCAGTATTTT
TRBV5-4	-	TRBD1	TRBJ1-1	CASSLAGGGTEAFF	TGTGCCAGCAGCTTGGCAGGGGGCGGCACTGAAGCTTTCTTT
TRBV7-8	once	TRBD1	TRBJ1-5	CASSLMGQGINQPQHF	TGTGCCAGCAGCTTAATGGGACAGGGGATAAATCAGCCCCAGCATTTT
TRBV10-3	-	-	TRBJ1-1	CAISEGLRAFF	TGTGCCATCAGCGAGGGCCTCAGAGCTTTCTTT
TRBV18	-	TRBD2	TRBJ2-2	CASSPRLAGGPGELFF	TGTGCCAGCTCACCACGACTAGCGGGAGGCCCCGGGGAGCTGTTTTTT
TRBV10-3	-	TRBD1	TRBJ2-2	CAIRGTGTTGELFF	TGTGCCATCAGAGGGACAGGTACCACCGGGGAGCTGTTTTTT
TRBV28	-	-	TRBJ2-4	CASSFSTWTRNIAKNIQYF	TGTGCCAGCAGTTTCTCTACCTGGACTCGAAATATAGCCAAAAACATTCAGTACTTC
TRBV23-1	-	-	TRBJ1-4	CASSQSWRGGEKLFF	TGCGCCAGCAGTCAATCGTGGAGAGGAGGTGAAAAACTGTTTTTT
TRBV19	few	TRBD1	TRBJ1-2	CATGGVGFNYGYTF	TGTGCGACAGGGGGCGTCGGATTTAACTATGGCTACACCTTC
TRBV4-1	-	TRBD2	TRBJ2-5	CASSRFLTSGRETQYF	TGCGCCAGCAGCCGCTTCCTGACTAGCGGGAGAGAGACCCAGTACTTC
TRBV5-8	-	-	TRBJ1-2	CASSLTNGGSYGYTF	TGTGCCAGCAGCTTGACAAACGGAGGCTCGTATGGCTACACCTTC
TRBV2	-	TRBD2	TRBJ2-7	CVSSGRFYEQYF	TGTGTCTCCAGCGGGAGGTTCTACGAGCAGTACTTC
TRBV6-1	few	-	TRBJ2-1	CASSEVQGENEQFF	TGTGCCAGCAGTGAGGTCCAGGGTGAAAATGAGCAGTTCTTC
TRBV15	-	TRBD2	TRBJ2-7	CATSRGLAGTYEQYF	TGTGCCACCAGCAGAGGTCTAGCGGGGACCTACGAGCAGTACTTC
TRBV10-2	few	-	TRBJ2-7	CASSESGSSYEQYF	TGCGCCAGCAGTGAGTCCGGGAGCTCCTACGAGCAGTACTTC
TRBV29-1	-	TRBD1	TRBJ2-5	CSVPKWTGKGQETQYF	TGCAGCGTTCCTAAGTGGACAGGGAAGGGCCAAGAGACCCAGTACTTC
TRBV5-1	-	TRBD1	TRBJ1-1	CASSSGQGDTKAFF	TGCGCCAGCAGCTCGGGACAGGGGGACACTAAAGCTTTCTTT
TRBV29-1	-	-	TRBJ1-5	CSVDLGRNQPQHF	TGCAGCGTTGACCTGGGGCGCAATCAGCCCCAGCATTTT
TRBV5-1	-	TRBD2	TRBJ2-7	CASSGGLAGDEQYF	TGCGCCAGCAGCGGAGGACTAGCGGGAGACGAGCAGTACTTC
TRBV5-4	-	-	TRBJ2-7	CASSFSGEGSEQYF	TGTGCCAGCAGCTTCTCAGGGGAGGGTAGTGAGCAGTACTTC
TRBV5-1	-	-	TRBJ1-1	CASTIQGHSNTEAFF	TGCGCCAGCACTATCCAGGGACACTCGAACACTGAAGCTTTCTTT